The rows below give T cell receptor beta chains drawn from one sample of a study of blood T cell repertoires in COVID-19. Assay: immunoSEQ multiplex PCR; the TCRdb copy retains only in-frame clones and omits some. The sample holds under 250,000 clones, 80% to 90% seen once. The sample comprised peripheral blood. These receptors were taken from a man aged 45 to 65 with acute or convalescent COVID-19. CDR3s include the opening cysteine and the closing phenylalanine or tryptophan. The order of the fields is J gene, D gene, clone size, V gene, CDR3 length, CDR3 protein, CDR3 DNA. D genes are given only for firm matches. Size is omitted from some rows. Given values are once, few, many or a class for expanded clones.

TRBJ1-3	.	.	TRBV4-1	15	CASSSGADSGNTIYF	TGCGCCAGCAGTTCTGGGGCCGACTCTGGAAACACCATATATTTT
TRBJ2-7	TRBD2	few	TRBV7-2	15	CASGALAGVSHEQYF	TGTGCCAGCGGCGCACTAGCGGGGGTTTCCCACGAGCAGTACTTC
TRBJ2-3	.	.	TRBV6-1	13	CASSERGADTQYF	TGTGCCAGCAGTGAACGCGGGGCAGATACGCAGTATTTT
TRBJ2-1	.	.	TRBV24-1	16	CATSDSALPPLNEQFF	TGTGCCACCAGTGATTCCGCCCTCCCCCCACTGAATGAGCAGTTCTTC
TRBJ1-5	.	.	TRBV6-5	14	CASSYAGNGQPQHF	TGTGCCAGCAGTTACGCCGGGAACGGCCAGCCCCAGCATTTT
TRBJ2-5	.	.	TRBV4-2	15	CASSQAKGRGETQYF	TGTGCCAGCAGCCAAGCTAAAGGGCGGGGAGAGACCCAGTACTTC
TRBJ1-2	TRBD1	many	TRBV4-1	13	CASSPGQNYGYTF	TGCGCCAGCAGCCCGGGACAGAACTATGGCTACACCTTC
TRBJ1-2	TRBD1	once	TRBV18	15	CASSLEGGAPYGYTF	TGTGCCAGCTCACTCGAAGGGGGCGCGCCTTATGGCTACACCTTC
TRBJ1-2	.	.	TRBV11-2	12	CASRAGNYGYTF	TGTGCCAGCAGGGCGGGGAACTATGGCTACACCTTC
TRBJ1-3	.	.	TRBV6-5	15	CASSSTASSGNTIYF	TGTGCCAGCAGTTCGACTGCTAGCTCTGGAAACACCATATATTTT
TRBJ1-2	TRBD1	.	TRBV7-2	14	CASSYRDSIYGYTF	TGTGCCAGCAGCTACCGGGACAGCATATATGGCTACACCTTC
TRBJ2-1	TRBD2	few	TRBV6-4	15	CASSDSSGTSHEQFF	TGTGCCAGCAGTGACTCGTCAGGGACTAGCCATGAGCAGTTCTTC
TRBJ2-3	.	few	TRBV6-5	13	CASSYGHGVTQYF	TGTGCCAGCAGCTACGGACACGGAGTGACGCAGTATTTT
TRBJ1-1	TRBD1	.	TRBV27	15	CASSRDRGRNTEAFF	TGTGCCAGCAGTAGAGACAGGGGGCGAAACACTGAAGCTTTCTTT
TRBJ1-2	TRBD1	.	TRBV5-4	15	CASSSAGTGSTGYTF	TGTGCCAGCAGCAGTGCCGGGACAGGGAGCACCGGCTACACCTTC
TRBJ2-2	.	.	TRBV7-8	18	CASSLAGWARGNTGELFF	TGTGCCAGCAGCTTAGCGGGTTGGGCAAGGGGGAACACCGGGGAGCTGTTTTTT
TRBJ2-1	TRBD1	.	TRBV7-3	15	CASSRDRGPYNEQFF	TGTGCCAGCAGCCGCGACAGGGGCCCCTACAATGAGCAGTTCTTC
TRBJ1-2	.	.	TRBV30	11	CAREANYGYTF	TGTGCGCGGGAAGCTAACTATGGCTACACCTTC
TRBJ1-5	TRBD1	few	TRBV28	15	CASSPGTGGGQPQHF	TGTGCCAGCAGTCCCGGGACAGGGGGCGGCCAGCCCCAGCATTTT
TRBJ2-1	TRBD2	.	TRBV19	15	CASSGTSGIFDEQFF	TGTGCCAGTAGCGGGACTAGCGGGATATTCGATGAGCAGTTCTTC
TRBJ2-7	.	.	TRBV5-6	15	CASSLDGRVPYEQYF	TGTGCCAGCAGCTTGGACGGGCGGGTTCCCTACGAGCAGTACTTC
TRBJ2-2	.	.	TRBV4-2	16	CASSQDLQGDTGELFF	TGTGCCAGCAGCCAAGACCTTCAGGGCGACACCGGGGAGCTGTTTTTT
TRBJ2-3	TRBD2	.	TRBV2	16	CASSEEGGGPSDTQYF	TGTGCCAGCAGTGAAGAGGGCGGGGGGCCCTCAGATACGCAGTATTTT
TRBJ1-1	TRBD1	.	TRBV5-1	14	CASSSPTGRTEAFF	TGCGCCAGCAGCTCTCCGACAGGGAGAACTGAAGCTTTCTTT
TRBJ2-7	TRBD1	once	TRBV3-1/TRBV3-2	16	CASSQEGTALGNEQYF	TGTGCCAGCAGCCAGGAAGGGACAGCATTAGGCAACGAGCAGTACTTC
TRBJ1-6	.	once	TRBV30	15	CAWSGPVVGNSPLHF	TGTGCCTGGAGTGGACCGGTCGTCGGGAATTCACCCCTCCACTTT
TRBJ1-5	TRBD1	.	TRBV19	14	CASSIRQGDQPQHF	TGTGCCAGTAGTATACGACAGGGGGATCAGCCCCAGCATTTT
TRBJ1-1	TRBD1	.	TRBV7-9	14	CASSLAGGNTEAFF	TGTGCCAGCAGCCTCGCAGGGGGAAACACTGAAGCTTTCTTT
TRBJ1-5	.	few	TRBV9	13	CASSLQGSQPQHF	TGTGCCAGCAGTTTACAGGGTAGTCAGCCCCAGCATTTT
TRBJ1-2	.	.	TRBV4-1	16	CASSQVGTTANYGYTF	TGCGCCAGCAGCCAAGTCGGGACAACCGCTAACTATGGCTACACCTTC
TRBJ2-7	.	.	TRBV5-4	14	CASSIRDSRQEQYF	TGTGCCAGCAGCATCCGGGACTCACGACAAGAGCAGTACTTC
TRBJ1-5	.	.	TRBV7-9	14	CASSVGLSNQPQHF	TGTGCCAGCAGCGTCGGTTTGAGCAATCAGCCCCAGCATTTT
TRBJ1-5	.	.	TRBV5-1	13	CASSLEGSQPQHF	TGCGCCAGCAGCTTGGAAGGGAGTCAGCCCCAGCATTTT
TRBJ1-6	.	.	TRBV2	14	CASSPVRGESPLHF	TGTGCCAGCAGCCCCGTCAGGGGTGAATCACCCCTCCACTTT
TRBJ2-1	.	.	TRBV27	15	CASSLRGASYNEQFF	TGTGCCAGCAGTTTACGCGGGGCATCCTACAATGAGCAGTTCTTC
TRBJ1-3	.	.	TRBV7-8	15	CASSSHREVGNTIYF	TGTGCCAGCAGCTCCCACAGGGAAGTTGGAAACACCATATATTTT
TRBJ1-3	TRBD1	.	TRBV7-6	17	CASSLGGTVLSGNTIYF	TGTGCCAGCAGCTTAGGAGGGACAGTGCTCTCTGGAAACACCATATATTTT
TRBJ1-1	.	.	TRBV2	16	CASSERFPGQNTEAFF	TGTGCCAGCAGTGAACGGTTCCCGGGACAGAACACTGAAGCTTTCTTT
TRBJ1-2	TRBD1	.	TRBV9	15	CASSQRQGTPYGYTF	TGTGCCAGCAGCCAAAGACAGGGAACACCCTATGGCTACACCTTC
TRBJ1-2	.	once	TRBV6-5	12	CASRDSNYGYTF	TGTGCCAGCAGGGACAGCAACTATGGCTACACCTTC
TRBJ2-2	TRBD2	.	TRBV5-1	19	CASSPNSGTSGGNTGELFF	TGCGCCAGCAGCCCCAACTCGGGGACTAGCGGGGGGAACACCGGGGAGCTGTTTTTT